This T cell receptor (beta chain) comes out of a study of OX40 agonist ivuxolimab in advanced cancers. Clones were sequenced by immunoSEQ multiplex PCR, and TCRdb holds only the in-frame ones, with some missing. Of about 48,000 clones listed, 80% to 90% are singletons. CDR1 and CDR2 from the germline V gene are SGHAT and FQNNGV. The CDR3 loop spans 14 amino acids. The trim removed 5 bases at V and 11 bases at J, leaving 10 bases unmatched. The chain uses TRBV11-2 and TRBJ1-1; 11 bases agree with TRBD1. The receptor comes from an adult with an advanced solid tumor such as melanoma, head and neck, liver or kidney cancer. The sequenced sample was CD4+ or CD8+ T cells sorted from blood, obtained in a trial of the OX40 agonist ivuxolimab. The CDR3 loop is CASSPPAGDRGAFF. As DNA, the CDR3 is TGTGCCAGCAGCCCCCCGGCGGGGGACAGGGGGGCTTTCTTT.